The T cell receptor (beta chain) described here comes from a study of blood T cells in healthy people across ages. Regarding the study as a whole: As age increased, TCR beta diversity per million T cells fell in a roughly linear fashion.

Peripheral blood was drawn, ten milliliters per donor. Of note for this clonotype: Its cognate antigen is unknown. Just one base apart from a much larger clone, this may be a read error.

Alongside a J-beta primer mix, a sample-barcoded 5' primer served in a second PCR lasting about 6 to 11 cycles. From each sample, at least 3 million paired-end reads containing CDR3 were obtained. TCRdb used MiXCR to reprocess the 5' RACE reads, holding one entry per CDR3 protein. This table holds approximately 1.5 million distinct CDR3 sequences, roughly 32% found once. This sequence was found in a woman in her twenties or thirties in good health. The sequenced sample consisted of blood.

CDR3 sequence (DNA): TGCGCCGGCAGCCAAGACCGGACAGACTATGGCTACACCTTC. Its translation: CAGSQDRTDYGYTF. The chain employs TRBV4-1 and TRBJ1-2, with D tentatively TRBD1 (6 bases). Germline-derived CDR1 and CDR2 are MGHRA and YSYEKL. The CDR3 consists of 14 residues.